This T cell receptor beta chain emerged from a study of cytomegalovirus exposure and HLA in healthy donors. General study points: TRBV6-2, TRBV6-3 and some other V segments were excluded as indistinguishable. Several of the most significant clusters appeared, in a later analysis, to be linked to common viral pathogens. From TCR beta sequences, most subjects' HLA-A and HLA-B alleles were reportedly predicted accurately. Investigators reported about 160 TCR beta chains as tied to cytomegalovirus.

The CDR3 runs to 13 residues. In germline, CDR1 is MGHDK, CDR2 SYGVNS. The V end was cut by 2 bases, the J end by 7 bases, with 11 bases between. PCR employed 60 Vbeta and 13 Jbeta primers. Produced via immunoSEQ multiplex PCR; TCRdb's table is partial and in-frame only. The table includes under 150,000 clones, about 80% detected once. A remark on this clone: Its antigen remains unidentified.

Sequencing input: PBMCs. The origin of this receptor is a woman aged 45 to 65 in good health and CMV-seronegative. The chain combines TRBV25-1 with TRBJ1-2, with a weak D call TRBD1 (6 bases). Written as DNA, the CDR3 is TGTGCCAGCAGTGAACTGGGGGCAGGTGGCTACACCTTC. As protein: CASSELGAGGYTF.